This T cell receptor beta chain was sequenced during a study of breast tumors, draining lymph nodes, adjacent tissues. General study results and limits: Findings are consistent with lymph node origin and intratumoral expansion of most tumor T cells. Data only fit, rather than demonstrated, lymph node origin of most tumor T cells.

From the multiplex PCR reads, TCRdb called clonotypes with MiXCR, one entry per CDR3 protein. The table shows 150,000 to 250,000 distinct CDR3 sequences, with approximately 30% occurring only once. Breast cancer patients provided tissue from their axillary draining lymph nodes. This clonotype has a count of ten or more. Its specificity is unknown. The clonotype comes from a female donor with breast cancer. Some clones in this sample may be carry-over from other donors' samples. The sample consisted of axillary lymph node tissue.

The CDR3 protein is CASSPRGGVSYEQYF. The CDR3 coding sequence is TGCGCCAGCAGCCCTCGAGGGGGAGTCTCCTACGAGCAGTACTTC. V gene TRBV5-1 combines with J gene TRBJ2-7; D may be TRBD1 (6 bases). Germline V gene sequence: CDR1 SGHRS, CDR2 YFSETQ. V lost 4 bases, J lost 0 bases, and 14 bases lay in between. The CDR3 runs to 15 residues. Combining the CDR3 with reference TRBV5-1 and TRBJ2-7 gives the whole variable domain KAGVTQTPRYLIKTRGQQVTLSCSPISGHRSVSWYQQTPGQGLQFLFEYFSETQRNKGNFPGRFSGRQFSNSRSEMNVSTLELGDSALYLCASSPRGGVSYEQYFGPGTRLTVT.